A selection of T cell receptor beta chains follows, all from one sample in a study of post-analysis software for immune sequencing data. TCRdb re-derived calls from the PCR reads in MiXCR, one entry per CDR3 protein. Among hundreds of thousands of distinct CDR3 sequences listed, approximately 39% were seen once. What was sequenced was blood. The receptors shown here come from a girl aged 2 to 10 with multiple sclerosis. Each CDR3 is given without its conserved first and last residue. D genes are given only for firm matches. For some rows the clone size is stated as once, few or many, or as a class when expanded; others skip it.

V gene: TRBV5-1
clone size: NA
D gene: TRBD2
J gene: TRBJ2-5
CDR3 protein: ASSRTSGREGEQY

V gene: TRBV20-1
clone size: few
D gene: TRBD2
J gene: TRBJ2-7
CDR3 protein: SAPKGLAGDLSYEQY

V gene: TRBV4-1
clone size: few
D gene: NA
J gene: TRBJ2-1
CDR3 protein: ASSHVSGGYYNEQF

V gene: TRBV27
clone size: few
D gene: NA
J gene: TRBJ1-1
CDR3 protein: TSSLLEQTEAF

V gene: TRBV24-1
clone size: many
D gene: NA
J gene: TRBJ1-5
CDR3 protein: APPVVRVLFRPQH

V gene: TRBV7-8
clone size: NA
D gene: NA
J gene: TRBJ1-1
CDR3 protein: ASSLTLHRDTEAF

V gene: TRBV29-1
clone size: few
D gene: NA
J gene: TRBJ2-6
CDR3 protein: SVRASGANVLT

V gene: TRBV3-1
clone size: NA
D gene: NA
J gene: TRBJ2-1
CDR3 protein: ASSPSGTGRGRLAYNEQF

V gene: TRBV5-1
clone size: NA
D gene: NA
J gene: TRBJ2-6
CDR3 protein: ASSLVGAATHSGANVLT

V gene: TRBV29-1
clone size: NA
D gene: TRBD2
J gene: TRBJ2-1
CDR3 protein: SVREGPPDNEQF

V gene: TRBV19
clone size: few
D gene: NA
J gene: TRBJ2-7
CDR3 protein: ASSMGWASSYEQY

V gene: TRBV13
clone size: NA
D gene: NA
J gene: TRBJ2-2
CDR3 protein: ASSSYQRELF

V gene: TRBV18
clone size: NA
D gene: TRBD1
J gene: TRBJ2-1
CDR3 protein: ASSQGTGGTNEQF

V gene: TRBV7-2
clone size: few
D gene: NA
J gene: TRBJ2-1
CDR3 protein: ASSLVDSSSYNEQF

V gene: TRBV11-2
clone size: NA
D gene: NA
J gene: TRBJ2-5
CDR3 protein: ASSSMQGWETQY

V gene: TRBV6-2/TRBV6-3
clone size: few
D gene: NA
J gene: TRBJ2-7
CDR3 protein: ASSYGGSGAYEQY

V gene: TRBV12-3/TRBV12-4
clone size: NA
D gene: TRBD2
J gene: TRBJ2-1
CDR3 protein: ASSPSTSGRYGEQF

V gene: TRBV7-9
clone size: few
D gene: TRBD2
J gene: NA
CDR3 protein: ASSWGTSGDEQY

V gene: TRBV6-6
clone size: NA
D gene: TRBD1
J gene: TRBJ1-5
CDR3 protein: ATRVADRSPNQPQH

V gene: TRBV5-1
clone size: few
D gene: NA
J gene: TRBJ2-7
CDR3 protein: ASSLEGVSYEQY

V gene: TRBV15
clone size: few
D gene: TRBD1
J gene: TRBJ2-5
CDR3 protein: ATSRGTGQETQY

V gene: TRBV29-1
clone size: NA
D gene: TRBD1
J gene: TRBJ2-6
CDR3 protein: SVPWTGHSGANVLT